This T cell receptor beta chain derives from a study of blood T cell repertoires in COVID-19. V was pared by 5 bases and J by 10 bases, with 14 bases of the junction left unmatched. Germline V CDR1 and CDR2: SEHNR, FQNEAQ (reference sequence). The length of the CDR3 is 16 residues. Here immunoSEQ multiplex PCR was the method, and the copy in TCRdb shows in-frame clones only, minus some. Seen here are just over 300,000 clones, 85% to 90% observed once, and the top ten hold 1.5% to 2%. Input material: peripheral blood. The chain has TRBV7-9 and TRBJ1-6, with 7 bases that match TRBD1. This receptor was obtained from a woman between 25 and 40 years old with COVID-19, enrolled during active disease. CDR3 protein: CASSAGNRGWGSPLHF. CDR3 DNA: TGTGCCAGCAGCGCGGGAAACAGGGGATGGGGGTCACCCCTCCACTTT.